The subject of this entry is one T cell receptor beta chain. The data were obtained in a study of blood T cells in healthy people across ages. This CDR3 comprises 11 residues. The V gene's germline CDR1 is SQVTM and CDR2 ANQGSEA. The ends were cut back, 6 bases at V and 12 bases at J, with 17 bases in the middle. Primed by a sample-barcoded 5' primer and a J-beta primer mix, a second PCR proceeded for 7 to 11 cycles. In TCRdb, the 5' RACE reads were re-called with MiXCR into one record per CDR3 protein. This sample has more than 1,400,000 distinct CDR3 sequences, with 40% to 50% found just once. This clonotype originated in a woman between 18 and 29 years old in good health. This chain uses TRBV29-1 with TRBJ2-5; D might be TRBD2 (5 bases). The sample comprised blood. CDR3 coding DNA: TGCAGCGTCAACCCGGGGAAGAGAGAGTACTTC. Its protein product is CSVNPGKREYF.